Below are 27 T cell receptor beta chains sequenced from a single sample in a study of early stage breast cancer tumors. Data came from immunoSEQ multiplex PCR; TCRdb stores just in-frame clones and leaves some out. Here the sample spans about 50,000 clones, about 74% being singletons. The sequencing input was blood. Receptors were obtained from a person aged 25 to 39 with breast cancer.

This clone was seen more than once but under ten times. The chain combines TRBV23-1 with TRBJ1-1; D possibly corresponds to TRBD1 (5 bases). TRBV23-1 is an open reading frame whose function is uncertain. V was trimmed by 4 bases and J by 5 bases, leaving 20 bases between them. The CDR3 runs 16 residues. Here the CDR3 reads CASSRNVRGFWTEAFF. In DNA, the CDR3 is TGCGCCAGCAGTCGGAACGTTCGGGGGTTTTGGACTGAAGCTTTCTTT.

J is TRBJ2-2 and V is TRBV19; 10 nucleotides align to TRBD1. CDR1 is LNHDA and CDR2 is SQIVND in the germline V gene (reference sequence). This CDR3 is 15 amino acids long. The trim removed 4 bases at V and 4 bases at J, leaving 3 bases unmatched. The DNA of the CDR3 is TGTGCCAGTAGTACGACAGGGGGCCCCACCGGGGAGCTGTTTTTT. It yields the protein CASSTTGGPTGELFF.

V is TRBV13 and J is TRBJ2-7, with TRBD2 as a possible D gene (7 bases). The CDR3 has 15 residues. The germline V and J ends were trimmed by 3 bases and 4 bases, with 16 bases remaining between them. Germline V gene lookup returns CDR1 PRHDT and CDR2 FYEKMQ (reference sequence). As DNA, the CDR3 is TGTGCCAGCAGCTTCTGGGGAGGGGGGATATACGAGCAGTACTTC. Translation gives CASSFWGGGIYEQYF.

CDR3 bases: TGCGCCAGCAGGGAAATGGGACCGACCGTGGAAAAACTGTTTTTT. Protein product: CASREMGPTVEKLFF. V gene TRBV5-1 combines with J gene TRBJ1-4; weak D call: TRBD1 (5 bases). V was shortened by 5 bases and J by 8 bases, with 19 bases between the two germline ends. The CDR3 loop spans 15 amino acids. Germline V gene sequence: CDR1 SGHRS, CDR2 YFSETQ.

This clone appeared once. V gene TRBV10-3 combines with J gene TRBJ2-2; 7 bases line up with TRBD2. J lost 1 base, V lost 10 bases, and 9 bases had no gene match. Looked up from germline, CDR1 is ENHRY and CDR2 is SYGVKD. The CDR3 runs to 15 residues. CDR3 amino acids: CATGLIAGNTGELFF. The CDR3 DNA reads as TGTGCCACCGGATTAATAGCGGGGAACACCGGGGAGCTGTTTTTT.

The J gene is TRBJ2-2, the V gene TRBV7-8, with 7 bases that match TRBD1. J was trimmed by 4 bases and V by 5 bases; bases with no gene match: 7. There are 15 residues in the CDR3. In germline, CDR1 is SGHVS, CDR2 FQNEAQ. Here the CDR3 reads CASSLRQGPTGELFF. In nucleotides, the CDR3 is TGTGCCAGCAGCCTCCGACAGGGCCCCACCGGGGAGCTGTTTTTT. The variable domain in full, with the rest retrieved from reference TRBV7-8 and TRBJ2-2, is GAGVSQSPRYKVAKRGQDVALRCDPISGHVSLFWYQQALGQGPEFLTYFQNEAQLDKSGLPSDRFFAERPEGSVSTLKIQRTQQEDSAVYLCASSLRQGPTGELFFGEGSRLTVL.

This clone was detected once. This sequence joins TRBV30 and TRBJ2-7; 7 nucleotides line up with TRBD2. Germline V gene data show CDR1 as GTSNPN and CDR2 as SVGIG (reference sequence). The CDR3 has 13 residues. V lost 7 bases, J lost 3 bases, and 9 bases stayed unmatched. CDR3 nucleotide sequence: TGTGCCTTAAAGAGGGACTACCTCTACGAGCAGTACTTC. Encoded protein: CALKRDYLYEQYF. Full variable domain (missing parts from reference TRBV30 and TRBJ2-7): SQTIHQWPATLVQPVGSPLSLECTVEGTSNPNLYWYRQAAGRGLQLLFYSVGIGQISSEVPQNLSASRPQDRQFILSSKKLLLSDSGFYLCALKRDYLYEQYFGPGTRLTVT.

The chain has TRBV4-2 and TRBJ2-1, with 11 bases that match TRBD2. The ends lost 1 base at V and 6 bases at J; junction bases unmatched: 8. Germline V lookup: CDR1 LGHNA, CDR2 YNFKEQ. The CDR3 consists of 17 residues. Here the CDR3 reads CASSQVGRLAGGNEQFF. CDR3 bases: TGTGCCAGCAGCCAAGTGGGACGGCTAGCGGGAGGCAATGAGCAGTTCTTC.

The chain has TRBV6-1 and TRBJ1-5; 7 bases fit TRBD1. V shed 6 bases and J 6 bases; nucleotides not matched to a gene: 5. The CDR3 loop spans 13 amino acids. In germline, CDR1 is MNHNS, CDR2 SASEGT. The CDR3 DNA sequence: TGTGCCAGCAGCACAGGGGTTGTTCAGCCCCAGCATTTT. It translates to CASSTGVVQPQHF.

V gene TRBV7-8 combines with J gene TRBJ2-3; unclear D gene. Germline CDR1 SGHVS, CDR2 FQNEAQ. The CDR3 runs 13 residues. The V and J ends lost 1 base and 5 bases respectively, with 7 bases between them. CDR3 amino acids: CASSLGFGDTQYF. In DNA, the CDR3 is TGTGCCAGCAGCTTAGGTTTCGGAGATACGCAGTATTTT.

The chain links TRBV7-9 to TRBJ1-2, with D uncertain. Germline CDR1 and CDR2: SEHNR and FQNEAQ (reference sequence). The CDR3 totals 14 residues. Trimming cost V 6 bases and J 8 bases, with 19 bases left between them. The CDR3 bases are TGTGCCAGCAGGCCAACCCTCGATGGGGAAGGCTACACCTTC. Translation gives CASRPTLDGEGYTF.

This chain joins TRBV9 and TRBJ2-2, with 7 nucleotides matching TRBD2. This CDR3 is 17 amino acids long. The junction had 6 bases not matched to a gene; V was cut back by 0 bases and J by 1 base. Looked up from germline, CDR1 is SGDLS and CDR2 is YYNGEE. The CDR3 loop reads CASSVDRASGNTGELFF. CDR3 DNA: TGTGCCAGCAGCGTAGATAGGGCTAGCGGGAACACCGGGGAGCTGTTTTTT.

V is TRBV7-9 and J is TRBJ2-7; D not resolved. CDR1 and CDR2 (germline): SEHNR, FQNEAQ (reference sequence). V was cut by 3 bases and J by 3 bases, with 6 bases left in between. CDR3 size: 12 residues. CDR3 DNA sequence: TGTGCCAGCAGCTTCGGAGACTACGAGCAGTACTTC. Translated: CASSFGDYEQYF.

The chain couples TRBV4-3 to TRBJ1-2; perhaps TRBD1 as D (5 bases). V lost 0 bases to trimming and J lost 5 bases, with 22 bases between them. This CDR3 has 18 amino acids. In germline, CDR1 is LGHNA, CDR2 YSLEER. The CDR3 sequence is CASSQDIDATARGYGYTF. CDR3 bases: TGCGCCAGCAGCCAAGATATCGATGCGACCGCGAGGGGATATGGCTACACCTTC.

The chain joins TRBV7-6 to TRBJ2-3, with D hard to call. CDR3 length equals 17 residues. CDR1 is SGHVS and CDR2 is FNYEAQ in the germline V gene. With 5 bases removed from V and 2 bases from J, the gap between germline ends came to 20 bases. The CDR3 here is CASSPLGVGSHTDTQYF. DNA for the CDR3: TGTGCCAGCAGCCCCCTAGGTGTGGGTAGTCACACAGATACGCAGTATTTT.

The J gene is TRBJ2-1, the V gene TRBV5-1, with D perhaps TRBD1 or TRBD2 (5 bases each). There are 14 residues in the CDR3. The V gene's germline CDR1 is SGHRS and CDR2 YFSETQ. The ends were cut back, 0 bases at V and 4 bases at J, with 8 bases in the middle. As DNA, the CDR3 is TGCGCCAGCAGCTTGGGGGGACCTTACAATGAGCAGTTCTTC. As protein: CASSLGGPYNEQFF.

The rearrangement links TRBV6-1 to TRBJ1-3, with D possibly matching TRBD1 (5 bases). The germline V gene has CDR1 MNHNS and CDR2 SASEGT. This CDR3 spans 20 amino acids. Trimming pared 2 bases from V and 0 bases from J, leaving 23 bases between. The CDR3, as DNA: TGTGCCAGCAGTGAAAAAGGGGCTGGTTCACGCAACCACTCTGGAAACACCATATATTTT. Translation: CASSEKGAGSRNHSGNTIYF.

In nucleotides, the CDR3 is TGTGCCAGCAGTTACGCCGGGACAGAGAGCACAGATACGCAGTATTTT. Its protein is CASSYAGTESTDTQYF. The V and J genes are TRBV7-2 and TRBJ2-3, with 7 bases fitting TRBD1. The V gene's germline CDR1 is SGHTA and CDR2 FQGNSA. With 6 bases clipped from V and 0 bases from J, the junction kept 9 bases outside the gene matches. The CDR3 sequence is 16 residues long.

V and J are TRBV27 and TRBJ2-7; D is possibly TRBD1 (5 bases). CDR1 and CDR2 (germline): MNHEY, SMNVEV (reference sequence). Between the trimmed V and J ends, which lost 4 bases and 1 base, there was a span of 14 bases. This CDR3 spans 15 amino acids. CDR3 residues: CASSSSEDISYEQYF. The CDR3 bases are TGTGCCAGCAGTTCCTCAGAGGACATATCCTACGAGCAGTACTTC.

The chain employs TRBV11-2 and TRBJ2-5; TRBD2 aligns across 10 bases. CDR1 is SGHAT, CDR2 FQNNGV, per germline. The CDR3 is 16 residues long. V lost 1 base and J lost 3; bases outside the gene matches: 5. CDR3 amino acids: CASSLGSSGREETQYF. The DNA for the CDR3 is TGTGCCAGCAGCTTAGGATCTAGCGGGAGAGAAGAGACCCAGTACTTC.

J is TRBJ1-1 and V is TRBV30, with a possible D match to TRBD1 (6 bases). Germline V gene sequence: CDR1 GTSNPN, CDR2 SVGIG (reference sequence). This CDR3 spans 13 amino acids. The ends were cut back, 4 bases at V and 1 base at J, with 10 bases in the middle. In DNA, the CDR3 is TGTGCCTGGATGGACAGCCCGAACACTGAAGCTTTCTTT. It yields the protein CAWMDSPNTEAFF.

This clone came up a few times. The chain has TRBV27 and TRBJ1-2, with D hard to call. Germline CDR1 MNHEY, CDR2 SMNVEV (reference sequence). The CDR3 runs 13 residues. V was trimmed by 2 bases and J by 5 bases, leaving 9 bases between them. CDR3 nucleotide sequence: TGTGCCAGCAGTTTAGTTAAGGGTTATGGCTACACCTTC. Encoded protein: CASSLVKGYGYTF.

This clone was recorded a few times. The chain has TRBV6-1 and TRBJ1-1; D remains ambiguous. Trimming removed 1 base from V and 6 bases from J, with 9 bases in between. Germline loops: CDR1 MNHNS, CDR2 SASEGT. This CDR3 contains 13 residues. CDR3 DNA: TGTGCCAGCAGTGAAGTAGGATACGCTGAAGCTTTCTTT. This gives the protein CASSEVGYAEAFF.

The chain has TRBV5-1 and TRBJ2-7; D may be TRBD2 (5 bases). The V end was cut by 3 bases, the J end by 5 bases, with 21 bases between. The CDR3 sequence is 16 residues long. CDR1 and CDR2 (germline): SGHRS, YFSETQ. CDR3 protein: CASSYLPSGNPNEQYF. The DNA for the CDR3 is TGCGCCAGCAGCTACCTTCCGTCGGGGAACCCTAACGAGCAGTACTTC.

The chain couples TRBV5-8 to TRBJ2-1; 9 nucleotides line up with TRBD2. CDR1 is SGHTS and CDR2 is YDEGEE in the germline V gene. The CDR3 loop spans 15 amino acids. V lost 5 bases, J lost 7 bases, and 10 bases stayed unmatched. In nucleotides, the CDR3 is TGTGCCAGCAGGCATGCGGGACTAGCAGCAAATGAGCAGTTCTTC. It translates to CASRHAGLAANEQFF.

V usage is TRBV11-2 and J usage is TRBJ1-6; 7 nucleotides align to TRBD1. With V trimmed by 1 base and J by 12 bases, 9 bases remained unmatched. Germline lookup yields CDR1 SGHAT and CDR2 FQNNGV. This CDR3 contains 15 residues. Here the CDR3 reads CASSLARRDSGPLHF. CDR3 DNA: TGTGCCAGCAGCTTAGCGAGGAGGGACAGCGGACCCCTCCACTTT.

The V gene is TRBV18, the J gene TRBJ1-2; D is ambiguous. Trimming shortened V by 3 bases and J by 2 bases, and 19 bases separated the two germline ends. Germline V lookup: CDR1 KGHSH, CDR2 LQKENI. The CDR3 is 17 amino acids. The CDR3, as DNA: TGTGCCAGCTCACCCGCGAGCGGCCTCACTAACAACTATGGCTACACCTTC. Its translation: CASSPASGLTNNYGYTF. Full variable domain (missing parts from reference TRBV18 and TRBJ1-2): NAGVMQNPRHLVRRRGQEARLRCSPMKGHSHVYWYRQLPEEGLKFMVYLQKENIIDESGMPKERFSAEFPKEGPSILRIQQVVRGDSAAYFCASSPASGLTNNYGYTFGSGTRLTVV.